One sample yielded the 3 T cell receptor beta chains listed below, sequenced in a study of a mutant IDH1 vaccine in newly diagnosed glioma. The assay was immunoSEQ multiplex PCR, and TCRdb's table has in-frame clones only and misses some. The data hold about 54,000 clones, with around 86% observed a single time. The time point is: week 23, last vaccination. Topical imiquimod accompanied each vaccine dose, which consisted of 300 ug of mutant IDH1 20-mer peptide. Their antigens are not known. Here the sequenced sample was PBMCs, taken from a glioma patient whose treatment included an IDH1 peptide vaccine. These TCRs come from a man aged 35-49 years with glioma.

This chain links TRBV19 with TRBJ2-7, with D possibly being TRBD2 (6 bases). V was trimmed by 3 bases and J by 2 bases, leaving 17 bases between them. Germline CDR1 LNHDA, CDR2 SQIVND (reference sequence). This CDR3 contains 16 residues. CDR3 in amino acids: CASSMGPTASAYEQYF. The CDR3 DNA follows: TGTGCCAGTAGTATGGGTCCGACAGCTAGCGCCTACGAGCAGTACTTC.

The chain is built from TRBV5-6 and TRBJ1-2; no firm D call. V was shortened by 1 base and J by 7 bases, with 11 bases between the two germline ends. The CDR3 has 13 residues. Germline assignment: CDR1 SGHDT and CDR2 YYEEEE. The CDR3 spells CASSLKHRGGYTF. CDR3 nucleotide sequence: TGTGCCAGCAGCTTGAAGCACCGGGGTGGCTACACCTTC.

The chain has TRBV7-8 and TRBJ2-2, with D possibly being TRBD1 or TRBD2 (5 bases each). There are 14 residues in the CDR3. Per germline, CDR1 SGHVS and CDR2 FQNEAQ. Trimming took off 1 base at V and 7 bases at J, with 10 bases between the two ends. The CDR3 nucleotides read TGTGCCAGCAGCTTAGGAGGGGTCGTCGGGGAGCTGTTTTTT. This sequence encodes CASSLGGVVGELFF.